The clone carrying this T cell receptor (beta chain) turned up a few times. This sample stems from a study of blood T cell repertoires in COVID-19. Looking at the study overall: Specimens from acute and convalescent COVID-19 originated in the United States, Italy and Spain. Sources were T cells, B-cell-depleted T cells, or PBMCs; the material itself was cDNA or gDNA.

In the study's own analysis: Reference gene primers were amplified, and this amplification served to estimate nucleated cell counts. Data came from immunoSEQ multiplex PCR; TCRdb stores just in-frame clones and leaves some out. That table gives V, J and clone size, and the DNA gave D and trimming. The repertoire consists of fewer than 200,000 clones, with approximately 87% occurring once and the leading ten covering roughly an eighth. The Seattle patients, enrolled during active infection, were followed longitudinally. The CDR3 covers 14 residues. Germline assignment: CDR1 LGHDT and CDR2 YNNKEL (reference sequence). Trimming cost V 2 bases and J 10 bases; bases outside gene matches: 6.

This TCR derives from a woman in her seventies with COVID-19, enrolled during active disease. The chain employs TRBV3-1 (or the pseudogene TRBV3-2) and TRBJ2-1, with 9 nucleotides matching TRBD2. Sequencing was carried out using peripheral blood. The DNA for the CDR3 is TGTGCCAGCAGCCAATTAGCGGGAGAGGAGGAGCAGTTCTTC. It translates to CASSQLAGEEEQFF.